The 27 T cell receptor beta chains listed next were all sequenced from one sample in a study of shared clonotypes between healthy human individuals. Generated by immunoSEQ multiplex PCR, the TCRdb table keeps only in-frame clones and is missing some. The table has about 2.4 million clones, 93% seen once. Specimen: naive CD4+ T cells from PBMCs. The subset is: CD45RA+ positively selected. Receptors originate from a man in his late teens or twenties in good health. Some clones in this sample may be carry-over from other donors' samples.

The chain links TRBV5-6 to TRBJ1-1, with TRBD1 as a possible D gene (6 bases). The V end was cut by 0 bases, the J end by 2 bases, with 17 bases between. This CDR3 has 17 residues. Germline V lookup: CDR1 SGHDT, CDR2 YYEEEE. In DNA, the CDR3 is TGTGCCAGCAGCTTGGCCGAACTCAGGGGACTCAACACTGAAGCTTTCTTT. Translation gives CASSLAELRGLNTEAFF. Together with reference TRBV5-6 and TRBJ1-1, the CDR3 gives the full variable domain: DAGVTQSPTHLIKTRGQQVTLRCSPKSGHDTVSWYQQALGQGPQFIFQYYEEEERQRGNFPDRFSGHQFPNYSSELNVNALLLGDSALYLCASSLAELRGLNTEAFFGQGTRLTVV.

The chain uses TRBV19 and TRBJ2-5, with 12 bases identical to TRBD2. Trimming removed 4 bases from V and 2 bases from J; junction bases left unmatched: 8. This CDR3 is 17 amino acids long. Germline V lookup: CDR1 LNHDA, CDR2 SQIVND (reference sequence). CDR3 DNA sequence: TGTGCCAGTAGTACCCGGACTAGCGGGGTATTTCAAGAGACCCAGTACTTC. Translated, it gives CASSTRTSGVFQETQYF.

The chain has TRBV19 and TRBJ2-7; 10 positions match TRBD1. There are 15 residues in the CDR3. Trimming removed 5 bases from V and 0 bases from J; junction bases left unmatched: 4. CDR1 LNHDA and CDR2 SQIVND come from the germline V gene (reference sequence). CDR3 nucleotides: TGTGCCAGTAGTGTCGACAGGGGGCTCTCCTACGAGCAGTACTTC. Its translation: CASSVDRGLSYEQYF.

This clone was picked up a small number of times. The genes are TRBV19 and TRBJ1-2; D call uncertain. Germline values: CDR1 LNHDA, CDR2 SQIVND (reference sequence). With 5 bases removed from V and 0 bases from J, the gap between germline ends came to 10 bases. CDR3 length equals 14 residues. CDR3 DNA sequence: TGTGCCAGTAGTGCCTCGCTGTCTAACTATGGCTACACCTTC. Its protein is CASSASLSNYGYTF. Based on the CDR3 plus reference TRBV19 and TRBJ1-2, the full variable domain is DGGITQSPKYLFRKEGQNVTLSCEQNLNHDAMYWYRQDPGQGLRLIYYSQIVNDFQKGDIAEGYSVSREKKESFPLTVTSAQKNPTAFYLCASSASLSNYGYTFGSGTRLTVV.

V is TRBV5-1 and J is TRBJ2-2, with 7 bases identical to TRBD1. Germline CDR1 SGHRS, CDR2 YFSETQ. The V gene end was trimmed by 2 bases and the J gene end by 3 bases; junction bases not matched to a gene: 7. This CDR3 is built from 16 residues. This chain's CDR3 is CASSFTGDLYTGELFF. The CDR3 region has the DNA TGCGCCAGCAGCTTTACAGGGGACCTTTACACCGGGGAGCTGTTTTTT.

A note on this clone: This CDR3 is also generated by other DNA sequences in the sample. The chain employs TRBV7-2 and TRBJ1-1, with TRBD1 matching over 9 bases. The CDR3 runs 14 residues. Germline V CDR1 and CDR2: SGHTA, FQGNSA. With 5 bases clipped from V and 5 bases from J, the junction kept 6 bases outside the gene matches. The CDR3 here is CASSLQGAGTEAFF. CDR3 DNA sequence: TGTGCCAGCAGCCTACAGGGGGCAGGTACTGAAGCTTTCTTT.

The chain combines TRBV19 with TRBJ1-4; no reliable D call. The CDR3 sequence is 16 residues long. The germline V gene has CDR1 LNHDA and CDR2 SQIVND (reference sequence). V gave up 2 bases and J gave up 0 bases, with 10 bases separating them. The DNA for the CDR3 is TGTGCCAGTAGTATATTGGTGAATCCAACTAATGAAAAACTGTTTTTT. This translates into CASSILVNPTNEKLFF.

This CDR3 reads CASSLKGGGDVTEAFF. DNA of the CDR3: TGCGCCAGCAGCTTGAAGGGAGGGGGCGATGTAACTGAAGCTTTCTTT. The V call is TRBV5-1, the J call TRBJ1-1; 7 bases fit TRBD1. The CDR3 loop spans 16 amino acids. After removal of 1 base from V and 5 bases from J, the junction contained 11 bases not matched to a gene. Germline CDR1 SGHRS, CDR2 YFSETQ.

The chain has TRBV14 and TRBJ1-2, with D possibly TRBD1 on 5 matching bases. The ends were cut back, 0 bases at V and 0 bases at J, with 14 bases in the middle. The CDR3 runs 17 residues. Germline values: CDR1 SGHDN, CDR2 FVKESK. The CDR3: CASSQDPGRGANYGYTF. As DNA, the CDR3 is TGTGCCAGCAGCCAAGATCCGGGGCGGGGAGCTAACTATGGCTACACCTTC.

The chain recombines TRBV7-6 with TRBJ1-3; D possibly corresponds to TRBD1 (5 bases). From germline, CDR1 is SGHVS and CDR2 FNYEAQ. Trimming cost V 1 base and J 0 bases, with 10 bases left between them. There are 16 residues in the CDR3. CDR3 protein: CASSLGQGNSGNTIYF. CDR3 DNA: TGTGCCAGCAGCTTAGGCCAGGGAAACTCTGGAAACACCATATATTTT.

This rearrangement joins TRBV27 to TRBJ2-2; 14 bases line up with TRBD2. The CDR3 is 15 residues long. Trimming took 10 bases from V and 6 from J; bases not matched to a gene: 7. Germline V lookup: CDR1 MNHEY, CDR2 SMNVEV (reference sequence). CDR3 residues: CATTGLAGAAGELFF. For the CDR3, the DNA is TGTGCCACTACGGGACTAGCGGGAGCTGCCGGGGAGCTGTTTTTT.

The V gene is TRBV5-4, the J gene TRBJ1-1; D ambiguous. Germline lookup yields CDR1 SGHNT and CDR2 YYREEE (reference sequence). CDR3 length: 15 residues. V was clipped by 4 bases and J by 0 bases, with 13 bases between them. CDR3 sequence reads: CASSPWRGMNTEAFF. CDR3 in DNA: TGTGCCAGCAGCCCCTGGCGTGGGATGAACACTGAAGCTTTCTTT. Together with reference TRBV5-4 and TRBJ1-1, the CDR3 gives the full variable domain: ETGVTQSPTHLIKTRGQQVTLRCSSQSGHNTVSWYQQALGQGPQFIFQYYREEENGRGNFPPRFSGLQFPNYSSELNVNALELDDSALYLCASSPWRGMNTEAFFGQGTRLTVV.

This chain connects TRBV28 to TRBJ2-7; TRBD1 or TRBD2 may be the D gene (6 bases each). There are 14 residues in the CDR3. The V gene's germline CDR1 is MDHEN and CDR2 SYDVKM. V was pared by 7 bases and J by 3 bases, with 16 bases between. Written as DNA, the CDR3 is TGTGCCAGCACATCGGAGGGGGTAAGCTACGAGCAGTACTTC. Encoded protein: CASTSEGVSYEQYF.

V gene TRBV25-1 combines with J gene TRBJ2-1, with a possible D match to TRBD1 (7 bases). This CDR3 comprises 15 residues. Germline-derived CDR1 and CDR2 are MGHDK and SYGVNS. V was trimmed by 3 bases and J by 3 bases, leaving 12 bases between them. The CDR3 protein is CASSDQGGYYNEQFF. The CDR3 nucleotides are TGTGCCAGCAGTGATCAGGGGGGATACTACAATGAGCAGTTCTTC.

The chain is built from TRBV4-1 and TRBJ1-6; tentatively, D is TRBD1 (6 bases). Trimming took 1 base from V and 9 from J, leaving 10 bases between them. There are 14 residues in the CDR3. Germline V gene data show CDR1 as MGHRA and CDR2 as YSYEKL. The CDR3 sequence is CASSQGQVGSPLHF. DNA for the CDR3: TGCGCCAGCAGCCAAGGACAGGTCGGTTCACCCCTCCACTTT.

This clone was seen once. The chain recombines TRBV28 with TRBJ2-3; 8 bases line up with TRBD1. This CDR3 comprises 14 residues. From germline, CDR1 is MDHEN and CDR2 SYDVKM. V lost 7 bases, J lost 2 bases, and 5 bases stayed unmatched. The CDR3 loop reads CASKGTGITDTQYF. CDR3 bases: TGTGCCAGCAAGGGGACAGGAATCACAGATACGCAGTATTTT.

CDR3 protein: CASSISQTQETQYF. CDR3 coding DNA: TGTGCCAGTAGTATTTCCCAGACGCAAGAGACCCAGTACTTC. The chain couples TRBV19 to TRBJ2-5, with no clear D. V lost 3 bases and J lost 2, with 10 bases in between. Per the germline V gene, CDR1 is LNHDA and CDR2 is SQIVND (reference sequence). CDR3 length: 14 residues.

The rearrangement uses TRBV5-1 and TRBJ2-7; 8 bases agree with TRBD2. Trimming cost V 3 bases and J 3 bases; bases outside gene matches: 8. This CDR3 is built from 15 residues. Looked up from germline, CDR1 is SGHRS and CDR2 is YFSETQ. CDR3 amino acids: CASSSGLAADYEQYF. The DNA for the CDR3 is TGCGCCAGCAGCTCCGGACTAGCTGCCGACTACGAGCAGTACTTC.

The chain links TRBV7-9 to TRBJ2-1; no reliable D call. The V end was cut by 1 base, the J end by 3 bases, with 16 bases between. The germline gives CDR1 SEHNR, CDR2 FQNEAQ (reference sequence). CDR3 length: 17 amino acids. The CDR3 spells CASSLVGRREIYNEQFF. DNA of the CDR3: TGTGCCAGCAGCTTAGTTGGCCGTCGAGAGATCTACAATGAGCAGTTCTTC.

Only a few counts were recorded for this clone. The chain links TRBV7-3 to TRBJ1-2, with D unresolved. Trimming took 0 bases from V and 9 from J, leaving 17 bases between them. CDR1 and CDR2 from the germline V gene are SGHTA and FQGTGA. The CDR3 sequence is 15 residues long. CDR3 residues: CASSLTGSPAGSYTF. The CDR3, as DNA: TGTGCCAGCAGCTTAACCGGCAGCCCCGCAGGAAGCTACACCTTC.

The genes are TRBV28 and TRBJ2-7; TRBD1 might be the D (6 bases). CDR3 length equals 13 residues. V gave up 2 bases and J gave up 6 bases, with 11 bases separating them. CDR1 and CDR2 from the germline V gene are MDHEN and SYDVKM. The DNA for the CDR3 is TGTGCCAGCAGTTTAGTCGGCAGGGGCGAGCAGTACTTC. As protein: CASSLVGRGEQYF.

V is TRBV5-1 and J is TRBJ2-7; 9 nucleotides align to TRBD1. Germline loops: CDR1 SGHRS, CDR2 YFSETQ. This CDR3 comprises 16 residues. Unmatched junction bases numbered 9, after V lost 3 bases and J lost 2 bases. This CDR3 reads CASSSNGQGKPYEQYF. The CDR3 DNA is TGCGCCAGCAGCTCTAATGGACAGGGGAAACCCTACGAGCAGTACTTC.

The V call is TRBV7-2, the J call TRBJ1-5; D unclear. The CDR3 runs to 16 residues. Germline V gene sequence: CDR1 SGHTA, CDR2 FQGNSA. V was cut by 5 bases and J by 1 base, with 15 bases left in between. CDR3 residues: CASSLEPGLSNQPQHF. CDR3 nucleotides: TGTGCCAGCAGCCTGGAGCCGGGTCTAAGCAATCAGCCCCAGCATTTT.

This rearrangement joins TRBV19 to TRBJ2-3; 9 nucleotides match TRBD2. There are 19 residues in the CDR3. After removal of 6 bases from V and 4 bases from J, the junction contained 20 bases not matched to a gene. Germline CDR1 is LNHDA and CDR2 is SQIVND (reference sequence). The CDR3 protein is CASSSRASGTSIPADTQYF. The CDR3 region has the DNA TGTGCCAGTAGCAGTAGGGCTAGCGGGACTTCGATACCCGCAGATACGCAGTATTTT.

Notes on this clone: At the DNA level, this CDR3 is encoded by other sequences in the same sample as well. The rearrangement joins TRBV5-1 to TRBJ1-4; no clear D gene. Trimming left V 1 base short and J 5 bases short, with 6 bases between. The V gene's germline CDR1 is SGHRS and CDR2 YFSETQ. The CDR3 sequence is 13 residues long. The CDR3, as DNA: TGCGCCAGCAGCTTGACGACGAATGAAAAACTGTTTTTT. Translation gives CASSLTTNEKLFF.

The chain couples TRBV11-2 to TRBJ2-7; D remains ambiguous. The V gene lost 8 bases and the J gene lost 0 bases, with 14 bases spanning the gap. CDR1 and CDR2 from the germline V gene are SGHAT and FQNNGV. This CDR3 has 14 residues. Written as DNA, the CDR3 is TGTGCCAGCCGCACGATACGTCGCTCCTACGAGCAGTACTTC. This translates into CASRTIRRSYEQYF.

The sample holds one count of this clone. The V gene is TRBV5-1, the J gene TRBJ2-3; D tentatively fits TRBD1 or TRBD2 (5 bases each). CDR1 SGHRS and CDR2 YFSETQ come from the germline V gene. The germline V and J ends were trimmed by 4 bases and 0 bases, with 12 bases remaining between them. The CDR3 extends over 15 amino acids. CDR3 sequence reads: CASSGGRPSTDTQYF. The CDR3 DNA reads TGCGCCAGCAGCGGGGGACGTCCAAGCACAGATACGCAGTATTTT.